Listed here is a single T cell receptor (beta chain). The source of the sample is a study of identical twins. TCRdb re-derived calls from the 5' RACE reads in MiXCR, one entry per CDR3 protein. The sample includes 700,000 to 950,000 distinct CDR3 sequences, roughly 12% of them seen just once. Germline V gene lookup returns CDR1 SGHRS and CDR2 YFSETQ. Trimming cost V 6 bases and J 2 bases; bases outside gene matches: 6. The CDR3 spans 15 residues. Another study also made use of these data, one on yellow fever vaccine responses in identical twins.

The receptor was derived from a woman aged 18-35 years in good health. The chain has TRBV5-1 and TRBJ2-2, with TRBD2 identical over 8 bases. The sequenced material came from PBMCs. The CDR3: CASTIGGGNTGELFF. The DNA for the CDR3 is TGCGCCAGCACCATCGGGGGGGGCAACACCGGGGAGCTGTTTTTT. The full variable domain, its missing parts supplied by reference TRBV5-1 and TRBJ2-2, is KAGVTQTPRYLIKTRGQQVTLSCSPISGHRSVSWYQQTPGQGLQFLFEYFSETQRNKGNFPGRFSGRQFSNSRSEMNVSTLELGDSALYLCASTIGGGNTGELFFGEGSRLTVL.